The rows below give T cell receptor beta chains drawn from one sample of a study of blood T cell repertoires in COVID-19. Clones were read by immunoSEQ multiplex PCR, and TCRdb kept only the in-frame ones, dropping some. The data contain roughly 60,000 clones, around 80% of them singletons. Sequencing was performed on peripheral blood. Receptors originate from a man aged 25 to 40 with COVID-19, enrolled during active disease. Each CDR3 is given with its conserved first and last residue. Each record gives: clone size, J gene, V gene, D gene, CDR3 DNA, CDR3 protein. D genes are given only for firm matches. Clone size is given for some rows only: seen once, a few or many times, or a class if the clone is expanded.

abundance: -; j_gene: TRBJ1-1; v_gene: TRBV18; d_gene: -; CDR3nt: TGTGCCAGTCGAGACTCCGGGGAGAACACTGAAGCTTTCTTT; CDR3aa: CASRDSGENTEAFF
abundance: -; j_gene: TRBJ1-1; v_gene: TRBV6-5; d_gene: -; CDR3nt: TGTGCCAGCAGTTACTCGAACGGTGGAGGGACTGAAGCTTTCTTT; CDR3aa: CASSYSNGGGTEAFF
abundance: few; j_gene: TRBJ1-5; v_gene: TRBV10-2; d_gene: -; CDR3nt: TGCGCCAGCAGAATGGGCAGGGATCAGCCCCAGCATTTT; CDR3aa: CASRMGRDQPQHF
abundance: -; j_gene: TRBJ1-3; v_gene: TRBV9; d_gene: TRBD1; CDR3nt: TGTGCCAGCAGCCCCGGGACAGGGGGAGAAGGAAACACCATATATTTT; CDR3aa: CASSPGTGGEGNTIYF
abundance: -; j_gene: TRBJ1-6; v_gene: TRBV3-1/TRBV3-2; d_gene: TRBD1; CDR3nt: TGTGCCAGCAGCTACCGGGACAGGGGCAATTCACCCCTCCACTTT; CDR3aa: CASSYRDRGNSPLHF
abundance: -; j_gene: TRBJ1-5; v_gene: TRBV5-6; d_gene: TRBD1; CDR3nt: TGTGCCAGCAGCTACAGGGGGGGAGGTCAGCCCCAGCATTTT; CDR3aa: CASSYRGGGQPQHF
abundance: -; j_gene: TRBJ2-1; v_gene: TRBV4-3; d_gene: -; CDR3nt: TGCGCCAGCAGCCAAGAAGAGGGGGGCGGGAGCGGTGAGCAGTTCTTC; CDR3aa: CASSQEEGGGSGEQFF
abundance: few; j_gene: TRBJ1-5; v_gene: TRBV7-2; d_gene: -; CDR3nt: TGTGCCAGCAGTCGCAGGGGCAATCAGCCCCAGCATTTT; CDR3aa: CASSRRGNQPQHF
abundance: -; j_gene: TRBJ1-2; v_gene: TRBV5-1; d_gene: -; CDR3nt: TGCGCCAGCAGCCAACTTGGACAGCTGGGCTACACCTTC; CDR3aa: CASSQLGQLGYTF
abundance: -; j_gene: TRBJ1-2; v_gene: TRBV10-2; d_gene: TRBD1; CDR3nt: TGCGCCACCTGGACAGGGGACGTCTATGGCTACACCTTC; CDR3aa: CATWTGDVYGYTF
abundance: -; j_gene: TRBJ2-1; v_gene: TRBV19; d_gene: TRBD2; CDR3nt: TGTGCCAGTAGTTACACTAGCGGGATGGGCGAGCAGTTCTTC; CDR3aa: CASSYTSGMGEQFF
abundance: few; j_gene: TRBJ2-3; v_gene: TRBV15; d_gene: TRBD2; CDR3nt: TGTGCCACCAGCGGGGTAGCGGGAGAGACGCAGTATTTT; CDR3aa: CATSGVAGETQYF
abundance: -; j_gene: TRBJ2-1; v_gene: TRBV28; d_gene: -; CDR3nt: TGTGCCAGCAGTTCCAGGAATGAGCAGTTCTTC; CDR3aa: CASSSRNEQFF
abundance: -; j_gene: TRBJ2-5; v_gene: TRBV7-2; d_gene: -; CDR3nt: TGTGCCAGCAGCTTAAGAGCCACCGAAGAGACCCAGTACTTC; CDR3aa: CASSLRATEETQYF
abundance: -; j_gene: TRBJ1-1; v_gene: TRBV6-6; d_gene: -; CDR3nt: TGTGCCAGCAGTTACTCCGGCCAGGGGAAAACTGAAGCTTTCTTT; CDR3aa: CASSYSGQGKTEAFF
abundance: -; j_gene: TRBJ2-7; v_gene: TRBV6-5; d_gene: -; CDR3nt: TGTGCCGTACGGACTACAACTCGAAACTCCTACGAGCAGTACTTC; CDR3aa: CAVRTTTRNSYEQYF
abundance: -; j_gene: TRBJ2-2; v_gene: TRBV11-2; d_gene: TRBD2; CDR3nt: TGTGCCAGCAGCCCTTTTACTAGCGGCACCGGGGAGCTGTTTTTT; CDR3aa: CASSPFTSGTGELFF
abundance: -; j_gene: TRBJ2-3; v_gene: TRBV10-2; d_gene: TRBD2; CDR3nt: TGCGCCAGCAGTGAGAGCGGGAGGGCCGCTACGCAGTATTTT; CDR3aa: CASSESGRAATQYF
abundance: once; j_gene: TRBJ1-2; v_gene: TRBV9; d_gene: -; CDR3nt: TGTGCCAGCAGCGCGGCGACAGGCACCTATGGCTACACCTTC; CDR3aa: CASSAATGTYGYTF
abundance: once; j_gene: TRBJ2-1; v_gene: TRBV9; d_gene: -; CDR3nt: TGTGCCAGCAGCGTAAGGCGGTCGAGTGCCAACAATGAGCAGTTCTTC; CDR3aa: CASSVRRSSANNEQFF
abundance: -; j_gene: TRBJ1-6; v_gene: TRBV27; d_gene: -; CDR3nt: TGTGCCAGCAGTTTGACAGCCTCTAATTCACCCCTCCACTTT; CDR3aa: CASSLTASNSPLHF
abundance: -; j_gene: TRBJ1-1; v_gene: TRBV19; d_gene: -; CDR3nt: TGTGCCAGTAGCCCCTCGGGGGGGGCGAGGACTGAAGCTTTCTTT; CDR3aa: CASSPSGGARTEAFF
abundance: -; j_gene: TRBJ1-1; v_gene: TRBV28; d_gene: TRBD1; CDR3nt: TGTGCCAGCAGTTTACCAATACCCCCCGGGACAGGGGGTACTGAAGCTTTCTTT; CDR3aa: CASSLPIPPGTGGTEAFF
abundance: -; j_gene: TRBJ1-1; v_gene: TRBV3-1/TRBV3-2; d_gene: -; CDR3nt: TGTGCCAGCAGCCAAGAGGGGCAGAACACTGAAGCTTTCTTT; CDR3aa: CASSQEGQNTEAFF
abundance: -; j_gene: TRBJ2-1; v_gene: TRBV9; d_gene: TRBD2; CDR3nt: TGTGCCAGCAGCCCTGGACTAGTTATCCATGAGCAGTTCTTC; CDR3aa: CASSPGLVIHEQFF
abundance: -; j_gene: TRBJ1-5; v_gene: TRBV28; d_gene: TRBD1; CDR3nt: TGTGCCACCCGGACAGGGATTGGTCAGCCCCAGCATTTT; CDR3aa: CATRTGIGQPQHF
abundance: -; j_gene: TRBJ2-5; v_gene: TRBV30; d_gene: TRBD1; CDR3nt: TGTGCCTGGAGTACAGGGGGCAGGGAGACCCAGTACTTC; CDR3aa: CAWSTGGRETQYF
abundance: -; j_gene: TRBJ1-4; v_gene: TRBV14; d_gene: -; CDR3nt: TGTGCCAGCAGCCAAGACGGGGGGAACAATGAAAAACTGTTTTTT; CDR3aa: CASSQDGGNNEKLFF
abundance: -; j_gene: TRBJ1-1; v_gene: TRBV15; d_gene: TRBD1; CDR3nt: TGTGCCACCAGCAGGCCCACAGGGGTAGAGGGAGCTTTCTTT; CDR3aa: CATSRPTGVEGAFF
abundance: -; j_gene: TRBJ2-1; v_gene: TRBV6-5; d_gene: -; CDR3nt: TGTGCCAGGGTCCTGACTCGAAGCTCCTACAATGAGCAGTTCTTC; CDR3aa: CARVLTRSSYNEQFF
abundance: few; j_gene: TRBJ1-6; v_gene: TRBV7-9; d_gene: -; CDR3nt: TGTGCCAGCAGCCTAGAGGGGTCCCCCCTCCACTTT; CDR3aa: CASSLEGSPLHF
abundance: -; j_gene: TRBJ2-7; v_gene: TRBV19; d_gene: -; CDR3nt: TGTGCCAGTAGTATTCGGGACTCCGAATCCTACGAGCAGTACTTC; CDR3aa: CASSIRDSESYEQYF
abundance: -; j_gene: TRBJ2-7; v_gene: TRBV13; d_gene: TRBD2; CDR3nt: TGTGCCAGCAGCTTAGGACTAGCGGGAGTGTACGAGCAGTACTTC; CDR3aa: CASSLGLAGVYEQYF
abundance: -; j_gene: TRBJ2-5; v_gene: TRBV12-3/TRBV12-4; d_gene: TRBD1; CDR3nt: TGTGCCAGCACCACAGGGGGGGAGACCCAGTACTTC; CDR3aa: CASTTGGETQYF
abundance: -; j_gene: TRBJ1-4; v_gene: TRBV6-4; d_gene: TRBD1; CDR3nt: TGTGCCAGCAGTGAAAAGGGACAGGGGCCTGAAAAACTGTTTTTT; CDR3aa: CASSEKGQGPEKLFF
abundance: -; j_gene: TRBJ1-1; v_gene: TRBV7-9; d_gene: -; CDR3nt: TGTGCCAGCAGCTTAGCGGGGCAGGGGAACACTGAAGCTTTCTTT; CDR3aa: CASSLAGQGNTEAFF
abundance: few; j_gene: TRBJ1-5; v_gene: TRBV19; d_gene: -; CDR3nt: TGTGCCAGTAGTATTCATTATGACAGTGTCAATCAGCCCCAGCATTTT; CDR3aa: CASSIHYDSVNQPQHF
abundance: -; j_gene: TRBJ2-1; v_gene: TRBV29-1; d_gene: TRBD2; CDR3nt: TGCAGCGTTGAAGAGGCGGGAGGGCGATACGAGCAGTTCTTC; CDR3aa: CSVEEAGGRYEQFF
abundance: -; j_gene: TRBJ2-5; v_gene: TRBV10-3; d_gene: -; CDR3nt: TGTGCCACCACCCAGGGGGGAGAGACCCAGTACTTC; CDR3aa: CATTQGGETQYF
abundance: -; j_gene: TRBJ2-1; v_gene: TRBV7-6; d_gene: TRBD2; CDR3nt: TGTGCCAGCAGCCCAGAGGGCCTAGCGGCATACAATGAGCAGTTCTTC; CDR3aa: CASSPEGLAAYNEQFF
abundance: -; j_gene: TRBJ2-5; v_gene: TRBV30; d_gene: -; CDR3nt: TGTGCCTGGAGTGTAGGGGACCAAGAGACCCAGTACTTC; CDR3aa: CAWSVGDQETQYF
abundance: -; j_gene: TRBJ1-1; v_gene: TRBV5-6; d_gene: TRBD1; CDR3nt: TGTGCCAGCAGCTTTCCGACAGGGGGCACCACTGAAGCTTTCTTT; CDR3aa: CASSFPTGGTTEAFF
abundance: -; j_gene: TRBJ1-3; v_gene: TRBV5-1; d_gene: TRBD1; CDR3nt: TGCGCCAGCAGCCCGACAGGGAACTCTGGAAACACCATATATTTT; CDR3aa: CASSPTGNSGNTIYF
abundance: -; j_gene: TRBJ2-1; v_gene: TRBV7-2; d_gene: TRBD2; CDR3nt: TGTGCCAGCAGCTTTTGGACTAGCGGATACAATGAGCAGTTCTTC; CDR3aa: CASSFWTSGYNEQFF
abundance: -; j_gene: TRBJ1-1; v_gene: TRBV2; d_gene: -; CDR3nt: TGTGCCAGCAACAGACAGAGCGTTAACACTGAAGCTTTCTTT; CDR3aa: CASNRQSVNTEAFF
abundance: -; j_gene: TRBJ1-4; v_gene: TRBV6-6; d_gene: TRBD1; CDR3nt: TGTGCCAGCAGACGTTCTACCGGGACAGCAAATGAAAAACTGTTTTTT; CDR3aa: CASRRSTGTANEKLFF
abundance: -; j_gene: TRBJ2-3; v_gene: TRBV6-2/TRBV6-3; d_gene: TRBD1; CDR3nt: TGTGCCAGCACTTACATCCCCGGGGACAGGTTTTCGGACACAGATACGCAGTATTTT; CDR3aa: CASTYIPGDRFSDTDTQYF
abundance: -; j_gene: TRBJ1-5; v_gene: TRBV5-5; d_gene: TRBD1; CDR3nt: TGTGCCAGCAGCTGGACAGGGGAGAGACAGCCCCAGCATTTT; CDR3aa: CASSWTGERQPQHF
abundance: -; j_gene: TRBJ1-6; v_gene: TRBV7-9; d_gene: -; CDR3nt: TGTGCCAGCAGCTTAGAGAAGAGCTCCTATAATTCACCCCTCCACTTT; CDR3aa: CASSLEKSSYNSPLHF
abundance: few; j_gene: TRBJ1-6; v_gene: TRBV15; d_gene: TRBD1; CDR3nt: TGTGCCACCAGCAGAGACGGACAGGGTGATTCACCCCTCCACTTT; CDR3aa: CATSRDGQGDSPLHF
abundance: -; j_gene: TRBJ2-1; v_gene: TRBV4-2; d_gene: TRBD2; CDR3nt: TGTGCCAGCAGCCAAGATGTGCTAGCGGGGAGAGGCAGGAATGAGCAGTTCTTC; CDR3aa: CASSQDVLAGRGRNEQFF
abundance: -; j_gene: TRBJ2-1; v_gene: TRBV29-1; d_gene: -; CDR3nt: TGCAGCGTTCGGTCCCCCGAGGAGTTCTTC; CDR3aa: CSVRSPEEFF
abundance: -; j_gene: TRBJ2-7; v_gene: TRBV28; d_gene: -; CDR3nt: TGTGCCAGCAGTTTAAATATAGGTGCGGGTTCCTACGAGCAGTACTTC; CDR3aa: CASSLNIGAGSYEQYF
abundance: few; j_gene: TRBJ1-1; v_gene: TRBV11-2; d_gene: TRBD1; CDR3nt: TGTGCCAGCAGCTCGGACAGGGAGAAAGCTTTCTTT; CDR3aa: CASSSDREKAFF
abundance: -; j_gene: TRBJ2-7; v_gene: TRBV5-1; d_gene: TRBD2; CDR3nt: TGCGCCAGCAGCTTGGGGGCTAGCGGACCCTACGAGCAGTACTTC; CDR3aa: CASSLGASGPYEQYF
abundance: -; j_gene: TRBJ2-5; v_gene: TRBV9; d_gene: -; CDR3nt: TGTGCCAGCAGCACTCTTGCCCAAGAGACCCAGTACTTC; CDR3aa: CASSTLAQETQYF
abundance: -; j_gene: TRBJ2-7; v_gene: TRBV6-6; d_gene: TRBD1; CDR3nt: TGTGCCAGCAGTTCGCCCGGGACAGCATCCTACGAGCAGTACTTC; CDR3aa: CASSSPGTASYEQYF
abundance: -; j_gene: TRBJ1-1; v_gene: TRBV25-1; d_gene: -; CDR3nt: TGTGCCAGCAGTCCACAGGGGAACACTGAAGCTTTCTTT; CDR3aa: CASSPQGNTEAFF